This T cell receptor (beta chain) was retrieved from a study of blood T cell repertoires in COVID-19. Turning to the study itself: Specimens from acute and convalescent COVID-19 originated in the United States, Italy and Spain.

Germline trimming cut 4 bases from V and 5 bases from J; bases unmatched to any gene: 10. CDR3 length: 16 residues. Germline values: CDR1 SGHNT, CDR2 YENEEA. Self-reported history from a screening survey and questionnaire set each donor's cohort. TCRdb keeps only in-frame clones here, not all; method: immunoSEQ multiplex PCR. Seen here are about 140,000 clones, 84% observed once, and the top ten hold under 5.5%. The sample holds a few counts of this clone. The chain combines TRBV11-3 with TRBJ1-1, with 10 bases identical to TRBD1. This sequence originates from a man in his forties or fifties with acute COVID-19. Material for sequencing was PBMCs or T cells enriched from blood (not recorded which). The CDR3 DNA is TGTGCCAGCAGCTCCGGACAGGGGGAAGGGATAACTGAAGCTTTCTTT. Translation: CASSSGQGEGITEAFF.